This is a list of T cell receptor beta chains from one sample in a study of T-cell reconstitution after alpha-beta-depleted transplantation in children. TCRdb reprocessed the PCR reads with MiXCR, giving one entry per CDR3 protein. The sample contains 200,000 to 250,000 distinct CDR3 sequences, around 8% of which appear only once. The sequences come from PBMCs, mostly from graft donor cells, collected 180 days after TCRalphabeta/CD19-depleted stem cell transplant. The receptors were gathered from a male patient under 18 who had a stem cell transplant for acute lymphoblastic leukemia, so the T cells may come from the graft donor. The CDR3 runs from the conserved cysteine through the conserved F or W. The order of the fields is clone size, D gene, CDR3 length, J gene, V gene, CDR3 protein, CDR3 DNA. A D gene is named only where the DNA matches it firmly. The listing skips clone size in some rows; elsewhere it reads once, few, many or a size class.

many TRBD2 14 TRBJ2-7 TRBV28 CASKLFGTNDEQYF TGTGCCAGCAAACTTTTCGGGACTAACGACGAGCAGTACTTC
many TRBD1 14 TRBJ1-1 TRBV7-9 CASSFSGGGTEAFF TGTGCCAGCAGTTTCTCAGGGGGCGGCACTGAAGCTTTCTTT
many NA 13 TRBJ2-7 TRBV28 CASTRTVNYEQYF TGTGCCAGCACCAGGACGGTAAACTACGAGCAGTACTTC
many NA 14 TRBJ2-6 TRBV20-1 CSATTGPGANVLTF TGCAGTGCTACCACAGGGCCTGGGGCCAACGTCCTGACTTTC
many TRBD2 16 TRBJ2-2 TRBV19 CASSIVKLAWSGELFF TGTGCCAGTAGTATAGTTAAACTAGCGTGGTCCGGGGAGCTGTTTTTT
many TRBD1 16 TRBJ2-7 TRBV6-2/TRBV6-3 CASSRSRTGPLGEQYF TGTGCCAGCAGCCGATCTAGGACAGGGCCCCTCGGCGAGCAGTACTTC
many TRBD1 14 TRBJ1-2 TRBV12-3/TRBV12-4 CASSLEAGGYGYTF TGTGCCAGCAGTTTAGAAGCAGGGGGGTATGGCTACACCTTC
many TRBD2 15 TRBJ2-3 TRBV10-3 CAIRGLAVHTDTQYF TGTGCCATCAGGGGACTAGCGGTCCACACAGATACGCAGTATTTT
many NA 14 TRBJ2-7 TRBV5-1 CASSSVGGFDEQYF TGCGCCAGCAGCTCAGTTGGGGGCTTCGACGAGCAGTACTTC
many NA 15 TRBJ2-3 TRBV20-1 CSARSGHPITDTQYF TGCAGTGCTAGATCAGGGCATCCGATCACAGATACGCAGTATTTT
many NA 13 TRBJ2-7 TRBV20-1 CSASQATPYEQYF TGCAGTGCTAGTCAAGCGACCCCCTACGAGCAGTACTTC
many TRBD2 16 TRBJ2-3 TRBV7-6 CASSSGAGGPADTQYF TGTGCCAGCAGCTCGGGAGCGGGGGGGCCGGCAGATACGCAGTATTTT
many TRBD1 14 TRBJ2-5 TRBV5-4 CASSLTGGQETQYF TGTGCCAGCAGCTTAACAGGGGGGCAAGAGACCCAGTACTTC
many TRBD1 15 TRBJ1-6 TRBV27 CASSLDRGRGSPLHF TGTGCCAGCAGCTTAGACAGGGGGCGCGGATCACCCCTCCACTTT
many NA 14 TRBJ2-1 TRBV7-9 CASSRPEPYNEQFF TGTGCCAGCAGTAGGCCCGAGCCCTACAATGAGCAGTTCTTC
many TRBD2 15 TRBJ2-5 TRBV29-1 CSVGERGGLEETQYF TGCAGCGTTGGGGAACGGGGGGGCCTGGAAGAGACCCAGTACTTC
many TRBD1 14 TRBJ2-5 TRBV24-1 CATSDWDRQETQYF TGTGCCACCAGTGATTGGGACAGGCAAGAGACCCAGTACTTC
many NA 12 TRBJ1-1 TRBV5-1 CASRGTRPEAFF TGCGCCAGCAGGGGGACAAGGCCTGAAGCTTTCTTT
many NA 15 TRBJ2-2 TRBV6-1 CASTLTDTNTGELFF TGTGCCAGCACCTTGACTGATACGAACACCGGGGAGCTGTTTTTT
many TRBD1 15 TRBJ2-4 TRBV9 CASNRGDRGRNIQYF TGTGCCAGCAACAGAGGGGACAGGGGGCGAAACATTCAGTACTTC
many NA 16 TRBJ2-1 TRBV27 CASTRDRGSSYNEQFF TGTGCCAGCACCAGAGATCGGGGGAGCTCCTACAATGAGCAGTTCTTC
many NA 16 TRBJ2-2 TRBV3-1 CASSQESVRGTGELFF TGTGCCAGCAGCCAAGAATCGGTGCGGGGTACCGGGGAGCTGTTTTTT
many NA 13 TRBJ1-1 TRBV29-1 CSVERWENTEAFF TGCAGCGTTGAAAGATGGGAGAACACTGAAGCTTTCTTT
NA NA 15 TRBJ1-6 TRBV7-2 CASSLKRGIGSPLHF TGTGCCAGCAGCTTAAAGCGGGGGATAGGTTCACCCCTCCACTTT
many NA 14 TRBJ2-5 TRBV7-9 CASSSSSSQETQYF TGTGCCAGCAGCTCCTCTAGCTCCCAAGAGACCCAGTACTTC
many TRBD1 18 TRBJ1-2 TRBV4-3 CASSQGGGGTGRDYGYTF TGCGCCAGCAGCCAAGGAGGAGGAGGGACAGGGCGGGACTATGGCTACACCTTC
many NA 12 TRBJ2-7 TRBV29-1 CSVGGRPYEQYF TGCAGCGTTGGTGGCAGGCCCTACGAGCAGTACTTC
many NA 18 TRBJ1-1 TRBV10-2 CASTGGAAPAGRGAEAFF TGCGCCAGCACAGGAGGGGCCGCGCCAGCAGGGAGGGGCGCTGAAGCTTTCTTT
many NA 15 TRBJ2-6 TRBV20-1 CSAIWQSSGANVLTF TGCAGTGCTATCTGGCAGAGCTCTGGGGCCAACGTCCTGACTTTC
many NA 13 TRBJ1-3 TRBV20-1 CSPTLRSGNTIYF TGCAGTCCCACGTTGCGCTCTGGAAACACCATATATTTT
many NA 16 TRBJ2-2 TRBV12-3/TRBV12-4 CASSPSGMGDTGELFF TGTGCCAGCAGTCCTTCAGGGATGGGGGACACCGGGGAGCTGTTTTTT
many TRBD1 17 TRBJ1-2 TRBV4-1 CASSQLPGTGKPYGYTF TGCGCCAGCAGCCAGCTACCCGGGACAGGCAAACCCTATGGCTACACCTTC
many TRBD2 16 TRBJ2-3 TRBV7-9 CASSRRTSGIPDTQYF TGTGCCAGCAGCCGCCGGACTAGCGGGATTCCAGATACGCAGTATTTT
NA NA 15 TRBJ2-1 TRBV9 CASSVRGMVYNEQFF TGTGCCAGCAGCGTCAGGGGAATGGTCTACAATGAGCAGTTCTTC
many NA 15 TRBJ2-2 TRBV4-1 CASSHLGLNTGELFF TGCGCCAGCAGCCATTTGGGCCTCAACACCGGGGAGCTGTTTTTT
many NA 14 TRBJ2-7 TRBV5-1 CASSLGQFSYEQYF TGCGCCAGCAGCTTGGGACAGTTCTCCTACGAGCAGTACTTC
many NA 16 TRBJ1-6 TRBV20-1 CSGGGDKGIHNSPLHF TGCAGTGGAGGAGGGGATAAAGGGATACATAATTCACCCCTCCACTTT
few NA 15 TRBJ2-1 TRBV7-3 CASSLTGSANNEQFF TGTGCCAGCAGCTTAACTGGGAGCGCCAACAATGAGCAGTTCTTC
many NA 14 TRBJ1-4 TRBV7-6 CASSSDGFNEKLFF TGTGCCAGCAGCTCGGACGGATTTAATGAAAAACTGTTTTTT
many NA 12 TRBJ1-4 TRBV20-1 CSAYGGIEKLFF TGCAGTGCTTACGGGGGCATTGAAAAACTGTTTTTT
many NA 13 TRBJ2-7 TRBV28 CASSLRGTYEQYF TGTGCCAGCAGTTTAAGGGGGACCTACGAGCAGTACTTC
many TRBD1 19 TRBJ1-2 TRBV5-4 CASSLDSGQGVGANYGYTF TGTGCCAGCAGCTTGGACTCGGGACAGGGAGTGGGGGCTAACTATGGCTACACCTTC
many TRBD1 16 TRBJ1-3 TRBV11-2 CASSRDGQGYGNTIYF TGTGCCAGCAGCCGTGATGGACAGGGGTACGGAAACACCATATATTTT
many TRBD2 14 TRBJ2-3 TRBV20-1 CSAGDIAGADTQYF TGCAGTGCGGGGGATATAGCGGGAGCGGATACGCAGTATTTT
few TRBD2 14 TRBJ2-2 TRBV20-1 CSASGSGIGGELFF TGCAGTGCTAGCGGAAGCGGGATTGGCGGGGAGCTGTTTTTT
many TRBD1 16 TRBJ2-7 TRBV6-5 CASSYDYQGARYEQYF TGTGCCAGCAGTTACGATTATCAGGGGGCTCGGTACGAGCAGTACTTC
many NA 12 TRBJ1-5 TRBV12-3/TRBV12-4 CASSFQGLPQHF TGTGCCAGCAGTTTCCAGGGGTTGCCCCAGCATTTT
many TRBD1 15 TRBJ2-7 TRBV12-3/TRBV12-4 CASSPKGQRTYEQYF TGTGCCAGCAGCCCCAAGGGACAGAGGACCTACGAGCAGTACTTC
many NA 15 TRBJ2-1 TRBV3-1 CASSQRPTSYNEQFF TGTGCCAGCAGCCAAAGGCCCACCTCCTACAATGAGCAGTTCTTC
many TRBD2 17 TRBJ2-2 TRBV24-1 CATSGQGLADYTGELFF TGTGCCACCAGTGGGCAGGGACTAGCGGATTACACCGGGGAGCTGTTTTTT
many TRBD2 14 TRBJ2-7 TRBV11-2 CASSRTSASYEQYF TGTGCCAGCAGCCGGACTAGCGCGTCTTACGAGCAGTACTTC
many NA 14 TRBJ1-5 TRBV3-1 CASSHRQANQPQHF TGTGCCAGCAGCCACAGACAGGCAAATCAGCCCCAGCATTTT
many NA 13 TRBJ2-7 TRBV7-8 CASSLVLLYEQYF TGTGCCAGCAGCTTAGTACTCCTTTACGAGCAGTACTTC